This entry is about one TCR beta chain. Its target is unknown. A much more abundant neighbour one base away suggests this may be a read error. This entry belongs to a study of blood T cells in healthy people across ages. Overall study findings and caveats: When set beside aged donors, long-lived donors presented more naive CD4+ cells and higher diversity.

V was pared by 8 bases and J by 4 bases, with 14 bases of the junction left unmatched. This CDR3 region has 16 residues. In germline, CDR1 is MGHRA, CDR2 YSYEKL. Primed by a sample-barcoded 5' primer and a J-beta primer mix, a second PCR proceeded for about 6 to 11 cycles. Each TCR beta cDNA got a 12-nucleotide random molecular identifier. TCRdb called the 5' RACE reads again in MiXCR, with one record for every CDR3 protein. The profile shows over a million distinct CDR3 sequences, roughly 40% of them singletons. The sequence was collected from a woman under 30 in good health. Sequences were obtained from blood. The rearrangement uses TRBV4-1 and TRBJ2-7; 10 bases line up with TRBD2. CDR3 amino acids: CASQVSTLAGVYEQYF. CDR3 nucleotides: TGCGCCAGCCAGGTTAGTACTCTAGCGGGAGTATACGAGCAGTACTTC.